The source of this T cell receptor beta chain is a study of regulatory T cells in long-lasting Graves disease. The TCR beta library used iRepertoire HTBI primers with Arm-PCR amplification of CDR3. How the authors handled the data: Identified segments across samples numbered fewer than 80 TRBV and roughly 15 TRBJ. TCRdb redid the calling of the multiplex PCR reads with MiXCR, one entry per CDR3 protein. The V and J calls shown here were made by TCRdb, not taken from the authors' results. The sample consists of around 460,000 distinct CDR3 sequences, around 15% of them appearing once. Time point indicated: newly diagnosed GD, antithyroid drugs for less than 3 months. Extracted RNA from PBMCs served as the source of the TCR library. Patients hailed from an endocrinology department in Xi'an, China. Germline V gene data show CDR1 as MNHNS and CDR2 as SASEGT. V was pared by 7 bases and J by 0 bases, with 10 bases between. The CDR3 has 13 amino acids.

This sample was also put to use in a study of T cells in Graves' hyperthyroidism and ophthalmopathy.

This sample comprised peripheral blood mononuclear cells (PBMCs), obtained at new diagnosis, from a patient treated with antithyroid drugs. The rearrangement links TRBV6-1 to TRBJ2-7; TRBD1 is a possible D gene (6 bases). This clonotype was obtained from a woman aged 50 to 60 with Graves disease. CDR3 in DNA: TGTGCCAGCAAGTCGACAGGCTCCTACGAGCAGTACTTC. It yields the protein CASKSTGSYEQYF.